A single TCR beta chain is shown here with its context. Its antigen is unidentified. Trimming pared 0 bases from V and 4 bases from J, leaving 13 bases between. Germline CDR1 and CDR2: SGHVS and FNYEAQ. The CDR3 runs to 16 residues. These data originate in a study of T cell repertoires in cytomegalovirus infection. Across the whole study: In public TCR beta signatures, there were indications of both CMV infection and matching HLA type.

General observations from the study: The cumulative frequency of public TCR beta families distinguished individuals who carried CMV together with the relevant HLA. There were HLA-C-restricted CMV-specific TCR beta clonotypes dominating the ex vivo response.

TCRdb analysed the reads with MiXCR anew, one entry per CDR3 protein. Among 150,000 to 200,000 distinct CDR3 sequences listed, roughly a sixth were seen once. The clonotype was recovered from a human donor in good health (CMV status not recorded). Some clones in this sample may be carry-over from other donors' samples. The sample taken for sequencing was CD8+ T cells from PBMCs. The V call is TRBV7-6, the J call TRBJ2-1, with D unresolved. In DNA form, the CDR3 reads TGTGCCAGCAGCTTAGCGGGCTCAGCTAGTTACAATGAGCAGTTCTTC. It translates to CASSLAGSASYNEQFF.